The T cell receptor beta chain described here comes from a study of monozygotic twins with inflammatory bowel disease. Findings of the study overall: Support for a single strong signal or clonotype associated with IBD was absent. IBD patients carried less diverse TCRbeta repertoires (inverse Simpson) than healthy co-twins.

CDR1 and CDR2 (germline): SGDLS, YYNGEE. The CDR3 covers 16 residues. Whole-blood total RNA was extracted without T cell sorting. No DNA is given; TCRdb re-called the 5' RACE reads and lists each CDR3 protein once. The sample's table shows hundreds of thousands of distinct CDR3 sequences. As to this clonotype: As yet, its antigen is unknown.

The sequenced material came from blood. The source of this sequence is a human donor with ulcerative colitis or Crohn's disease, or a healthy co-twin of an affected twin (not recorded which). The chain combines TRBV9 with TRBJ2-1; without DNA, the TCRdb call of TRBD2 cannot be checked. The CDR3 reads CASSAVSGRGTNEQFF.